This T cell receptor beta chain was obtained from a study of T cell clones after liver transplantation. The assay was immunoSEQ multiplex PCR, and TCRdb's table has in-frame clones only and misses some. The sample has some 59,000 clones, about 64% seen once; the top ten hold around 16%. The V gene lost 4 bases and the J gene lost 4 bases, with 15 bases spanning the gap. The CDR3 has 15 residues. CDR1 is SGDLS, CDR2 YYNGEE, per germline. This clone occurred once. This receptor was obtained from a human donor who received a liver transplant. Sequenced material: CD4+ T cells from blood, taken before liver transplant. The V and J genes are TRBV9 and TRBJ1-3; TRBD1 might be the D (6 bases). CDR3: CASSPQPGQGNTIYF. The CDR3 DNA is TGTGCCAGCAGCCCACAACCGGGACAAGGAAACACCATATATTTT.